This TCR beta chain emerged from a study of OX40 agonist ivuxolimab in advanced cancers. Overall study context: Cancers in dose escalation were hepatocellular, melanoma, renal cell and head and neck.

Sequenced by immunoSEQ multiplex PCR; TCRdb stores in-frame clones only, minus some. Here the sample spans some 32,000 clones, 84% being singletons. Blood was sampled at baseline, cycle 4 day 1, and cycle 7 day 1. To note about this clone: What it binds is not known.

V lost 2 bases, J lost 4 bases, and 8 bases lay in between. Per the germline V gene, CDR1 is MNHEY and CDR2 is SVGAGI. The CDR3 length is 13 residues. Study findings and constraints: Clonal expansion in partial responders at 0.1-3.0 mg/kg ranked among the lowest.

The sequence was obtained from an adult with an advanced solid tumor such as melanoma, head and neck, liver or kidney cancer. The rearrangement joins TRBV6-5 to TRBJ1-2, with D perhaps matching TRBD1 (6 bases). This material consisted of CD4+ or CD8+ T cells sorted from blood, taken in a trial of the OX40 agonist ivuxolimab. The CDR3 nucleotides are TGTGCCAGCAGTTACCCGGGGGCCTATGGCTACACCTTC. It encodes CASSYPGAYGYTF.